This T cell receptor (beta chain) is drawn from a study of neurological immune-mediated disorders. This clonotype was seen a handful of times. As yet, its antigen is unknown. Study results and caveats: The study found no CDR3 amino acid sequences shared by expanded clones across subjects, suggesting private repertoires in all groups. When the repertoires were sorted by phylogenetic grouping, those of 18 of 34 multiple sclerosis patients ended up in one related-CDR3 cluster, a possible signature.

Germline V gene sequence: CDR1 SGHRS, CDR2 YFSETQ. Trimming shortened V by 3 bases and J by 2 bases, and 14 bases separated the two germline ends. This CDR3 has 15 amino acids. Unsorted libraries were prepared from 2 million PBMCs held at -80 C. A 10-nucleotide random UMI tagged transcripts in template-switch 5'RACE cDNA synthesis. TCRdb re-derived calls from the 5' RACE reads in MiXCR, one entry per CDR3 protein. Here the sample spans tens of thousands of distinct CDR3 sequences, almost 4% being singletons. Sample: PBMCs. The sequence was obtained from a man under 40 with multiple sclerosis. This chain connects TRBV5-1 to TRBJ1-2; D might be TRBD1 (6 bases). CDR3: CASSSSLTGNYGYTF. The CDR3 DNA reads as TGCGCCAGCAGCTCCTCTCTAACAGGGAACTATGGCTACACCTTC.